This T cell receptor beta chain was sequenced during a study of shared clonotypes between healthy human individuals. Notes on the study in general: When compared with the clonotypes that were shared by all four sorted-subset donors, the non-shared clonotypes turned out to have lower generation probabilities. Researchers found naive subsets generally carried larger estimated richness than memory subsets.

As concerns this clone: Its cognate antigen is unknown.

Trimming stripped 4 bases from V and 5 bases from J, with 3 bases between. Germline lookup yields CDR1 SNHLY and CDR2 FYNNEI. This CDR3 is built from 11 residues. Samples underwent the assay at deep level. In replicate PCRs of sorted subsets, approximately 190 ng DNA, about 30,000 T cell genomes, was used. The repertoire was sequenced with immunoSEQ multiplex PCR; TCRdb's copy has only in-frame clones and lacks some. The profile shows roughly 530,000 clones, almost 97% of them singletons. The rearrangement uses TRBV2 and TRBJ2-1; D is unclear. The receptor comes from a woman aged 25 to 39 in good health. The material sequenced was naive CD4+ T cells sorted from blood. Specified subset: CD45RA+ positively selected. In DNA, the CDR3 is TGTGCCAGCAGTGCAGACAATGAGCAGTTCTTC. It yields the protein CASSADNEQFF.